The following is a T cell receptor (beta chain) sequence with its context. It lacks a known antigen. No base-level quality is on record; no much larger clone is a single base apart. The 39 donors, aged about 6 to 95 years, were systemically healthy Caucasian individuals from Russia. Each donor gave ten milliliters of peripheral blood, collected into EDTA-treated Vacutainer tubes. PBMCs were isolated by Ficoll-Paque density-gradient centrifugation, with at least 6 million obtained per sample. Total RNA was extracted from PBMCs with Trizol reagent, with at least 5 micrograms obtained per sample. For every donor, an aliquot of PBMCs went through flow cytometry to measure the percentages of naive CD45RAhigh/CD27high T cells. V ends up 0 bases short and J 4 bases short, with an unmatched junction base count of 4. CDR1 and CDR2 (SGHRS, YFSETQ) derive from the germline V gene. The CDR3 runs 16 amino acids, cysteine and phenylalanine included. Only CDR3 DNA remains: 48 bases, in frame from the first base.

These data come from a study of blood T cells in healthy people across ages (dated by TCRdb to the mid-2010s). With regard to the full study: In model experiments, template switching captured roughly one uniquely barcoded TCR beta cDNA molecule for every two T cells. The study analyzed two additional independent replicas of 1 million unique cDNA reads from the same blood draw for two donors, one aged 18 to 30 and one aged 80 or older. To avoid experimental bias, donors of different ages were randomly spread across the sequencing lanes. The donors were split into four age groups: young (average 16 years), middle-aged (roughly 39), aged (over 55) and long-lived (roughly 80). Using deep sequencing normalized with unique cDNA molecular identifiers, the study measured how TCR beta repertoire diversity changes with age.

The library was prepared using 5' RACE. These reads were obtained on an Illumina HiSeq 2500. A second roughly 6 to 11 cycle PCR used a sample-barcoded 5' primer and a J-beta primer mix. A template-switch 5' adaptor carrying 12 random nucleotides introduced a unique molecular identifier onto each TCR beta cDNA molecule. Each sample yielded at least 3 million CDR3-containing paired-end reads. First-strand cDNA was synthesized from all RNA with the Mint cDNA synthesis kit, primed by a TRBC-specific oligonucleotide. Following uracil-DNA glycosylase treatment, a first 18-cycle PCR with universal primers M1SS and BC2_uni_R was performed on all cDNA. The authors' pipeline ran thus. For normalization, 1 million high-quality reads, each with a distinct molecular identifier, were randomly selected from each sample. Reads sharing molecular identifiers were discarded rather than binned into consensus sequences. CDR3 identification, clonotype clustering and error correction used MiTCR with a Q25 quality threshold and the strictest error-elimination algorithm. A nonparametric unseen species model with Euler transformation was used to estimate lower-bound total TCR beta diversity. Using fastp trimming at Q25 and MiXCR clonotype assembly, TCRdb reanalyzed the public sequencing data and kept in-frame beta chains. Here each entry gathers all rows of one CDR3 protein and keeps the most common genes and DNA. Clone size and V and J calls follow TCRdb, not the original study. Present in this sample are about 770,000 distinct CDR3 sequences, approximately 44% of which were seen just once. Of the sample, about 21% falls within the top ten clones.

Beyond this particular receptor, the publication reports: The long-lived group showed more naive CD4+ T cells, fewer expanded clones and increased TCR diversity than the aged group, suggesting age selection. Because donor CMV infection status was unknown, age-related changes in expanded clonotypes were potentially confounded. Conclusive comparison of naive and antigen-experienced compartments was prevented by the profiling of bulk unsorted PBMCs. There was a strong correlation between observed TCR beta diversity and the percentage of naive T cells measured by flow cytometry. Observed TCR beta diversity per million T cells fell roughly linearly with age, and a significant reduction was already apparent by age around 40. Estimates of total diversity based on one million sequenced T cells were regarded as lower bounds and as underestimates.

In this chain, TRBV5-1 is recombined with TRBJ2-2, with 9 bases matching TRBD1. The TCR comes from a man between 60 and 75 years old in good health. Source material: blood. The DNA sequence is as follows: TGCGCCAGCAGCTTGGGGACAGGGGTTTTCACCGGGGAGCTGTTTTTT. Its amino acids are CASSLGTGVFTGELFF.